This TCR beta chain came from a study of OX40 agonist ivuxolimab in advanced cancers. At the level of the study: Those enrolled were about 82% male, with a mean age of 60 years and ages from about 20 to 79.

The method was immunoSEQ multiplex PCR; TCRdb's version includes in-frame clones alone and lacks a portion of them. The data hold 35,000 to 45,000 clones, with about three quarters observed a single time. The study sampled blood at baseline, cycle 4 day 1, and cycle 7 day 1. J gave up 1 base and V 7 bases, and 14 bases lay outside the gene matches. This CDR3 is built from 17 residues. Germline V gene data show CDR1 as MDHEN and CDR2 as SYDVKM. The sequence was collected from an adult with an advanced solid tumor such as melanoma, head and neck, liver or kidney cancer. The V call is TRBV28, the J call TRBJ1-1; 8 bases map to TRBD1. Sequences were derived from CD4+ or CD8+ T cells sorted from blood, sampled in a trial of the OX40 agonist ivuxolimab. CDR3 amino acids: CASTKTGTGEWNTEAFF. The CDR3 region has the DNA TGTGCCAGCACCAAGACCGGGACAGGAGAATGGAACACTGAAGCTTTCTTT.